Sequencing of this TCR beta chain was carried out in a study of human T cells and chemical hapten exposure. About the study: Per-sample variation in TCR yield stemmed mainly from small pooled library volume differences.

It was unfractionated whole blood from which total RNA was extracted. Separate cDNA molecules received unique molecular identifiers, which the library attached to them. Using its own MiXCR run on the reads, TCRdb lists one record per CDR3 protein. The sample holds about 120,000 distinct CDR3 sequences; around 9% are singletons and the top ten take around 1.4%. Germline loops: CDR1 MNHEY, CDR2 SMNVEV (reference sequence). Trimming cost V 2 bases and J 3 bases, with 13 bases left between them. This CDR3 spans 15 amino acids. J is TRBJ2-5 and V is TRBV27; tentatively, D is TRBD1 (6 bases). Material for sequencing was whole blood. This clonotype originated in a human donor in good health. Some clones in this sample may be carry-over from other donors' samples. The CDR3 sequence: CASSLGTGPKETQYF. The CDR3 nucleotides read TGTGCCAGCAGTTTAGGCACAGGGCCAAAAGAGACCCAGTACTTC.